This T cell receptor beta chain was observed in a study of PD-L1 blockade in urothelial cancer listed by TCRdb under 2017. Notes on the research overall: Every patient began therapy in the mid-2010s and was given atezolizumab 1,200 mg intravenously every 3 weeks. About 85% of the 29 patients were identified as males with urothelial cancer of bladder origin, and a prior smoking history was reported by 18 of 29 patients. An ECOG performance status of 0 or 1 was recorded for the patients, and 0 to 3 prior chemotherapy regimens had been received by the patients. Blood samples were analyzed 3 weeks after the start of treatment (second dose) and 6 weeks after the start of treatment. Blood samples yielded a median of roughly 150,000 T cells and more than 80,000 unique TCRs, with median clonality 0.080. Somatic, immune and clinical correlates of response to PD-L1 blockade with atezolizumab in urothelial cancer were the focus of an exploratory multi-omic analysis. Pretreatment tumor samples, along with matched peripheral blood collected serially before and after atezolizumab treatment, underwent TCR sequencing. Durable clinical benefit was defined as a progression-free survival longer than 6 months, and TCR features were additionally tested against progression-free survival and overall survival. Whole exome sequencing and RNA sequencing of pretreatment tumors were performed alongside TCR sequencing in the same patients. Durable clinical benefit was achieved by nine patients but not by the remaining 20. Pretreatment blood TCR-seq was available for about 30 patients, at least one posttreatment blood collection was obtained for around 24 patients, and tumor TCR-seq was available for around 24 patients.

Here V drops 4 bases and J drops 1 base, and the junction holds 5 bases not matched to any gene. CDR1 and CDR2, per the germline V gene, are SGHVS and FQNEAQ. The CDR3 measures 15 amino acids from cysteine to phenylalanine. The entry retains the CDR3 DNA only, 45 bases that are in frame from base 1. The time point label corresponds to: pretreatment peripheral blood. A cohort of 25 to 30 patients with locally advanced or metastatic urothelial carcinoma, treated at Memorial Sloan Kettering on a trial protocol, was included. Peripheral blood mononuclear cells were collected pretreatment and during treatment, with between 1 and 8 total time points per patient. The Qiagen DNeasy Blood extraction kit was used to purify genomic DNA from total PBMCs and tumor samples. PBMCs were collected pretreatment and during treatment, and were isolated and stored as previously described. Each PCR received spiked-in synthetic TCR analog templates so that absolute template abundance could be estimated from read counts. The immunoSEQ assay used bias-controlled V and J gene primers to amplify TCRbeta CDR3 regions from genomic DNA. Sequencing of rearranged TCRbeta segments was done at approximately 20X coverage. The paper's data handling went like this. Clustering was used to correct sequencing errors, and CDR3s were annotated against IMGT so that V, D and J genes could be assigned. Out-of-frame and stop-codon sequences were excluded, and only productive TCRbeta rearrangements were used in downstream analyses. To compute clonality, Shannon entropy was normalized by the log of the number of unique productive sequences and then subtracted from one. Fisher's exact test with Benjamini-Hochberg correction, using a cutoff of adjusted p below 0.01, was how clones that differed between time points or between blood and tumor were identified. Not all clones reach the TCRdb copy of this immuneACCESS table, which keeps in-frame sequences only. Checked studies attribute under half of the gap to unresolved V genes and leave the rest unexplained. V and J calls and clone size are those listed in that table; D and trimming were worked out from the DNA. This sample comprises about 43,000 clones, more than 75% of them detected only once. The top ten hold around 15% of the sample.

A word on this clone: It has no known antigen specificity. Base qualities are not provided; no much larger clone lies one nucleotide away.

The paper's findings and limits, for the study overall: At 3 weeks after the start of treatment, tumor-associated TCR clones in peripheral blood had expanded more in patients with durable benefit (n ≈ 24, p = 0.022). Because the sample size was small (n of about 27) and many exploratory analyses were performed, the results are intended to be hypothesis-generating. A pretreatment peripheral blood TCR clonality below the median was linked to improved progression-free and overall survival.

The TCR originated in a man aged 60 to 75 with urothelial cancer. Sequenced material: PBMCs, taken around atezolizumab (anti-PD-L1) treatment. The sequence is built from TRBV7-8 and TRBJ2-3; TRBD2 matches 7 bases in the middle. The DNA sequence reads TGTGCCAGCAGCTACCGGGACTACGGCACAGATACGCAGTATTTT. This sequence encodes CASSYRDYGTDTQYF.